Listed below are T cell receptor beta chains from one sample, sequenced in a study of T cells after yellow fever vaccination. TCRdb processed the 5' RACE reads anew with MiXCR; each CDR3 protein has one entry. The sample has about 340,000 distinct CDR3 sequences; roughly an eighth are singletons. The sequences come from CD4+ T cells sorted from PBMCs, collected 15 days after the yellow fever booster vaccination. These receptor sequences come from a young man who received the YFV17D yellow fever vaccine. Both conserved end residues are part of each CDR3. The order of the fields is clone size, D gene, J gene, V gene, CDR3 protein, CDR3 DNA. The D gene is left open where the match is weak. Clone sizes are given selectively: once, few, many, or a class where the clone is expanded.

clone size: few
D gene: NA
J gene: TRBJ2-3
V gene: TRBV20-1
CDR3 protein: CSALGPAQIAQYF
CDR3 DNA: TGCAGTGCTCTAGGCCCAGCACAGATAGCGCAGTATTTT

clone size: few
D gene: NA
J gene: TRBJ2-2
V gene: TRBV7-2
CDR3 protein: CASSLAGPFRGAGELFF
CDR3 DNA: TGTGCCAGCAGCTTAGCGGGCCCCTTCAGGGGGGCCGGGGAGCTGTTTTTT

clone size: NA
D gene: TRBD1
J gene: TRBJ2-3
V gene: TRBV9
CDR3 protein: CASSEAGGETDTQYF
CDR3 DNA: TGTGCCAGCAGTGAAGCAGGGGGCGAAACAGATACGCAGTATTTT

clone size: many
D gene: NA
J gene: TRBJ2-1
V gene: TRBV12-3/TRBV12-4
CDR3 protein: CASVLGRRGYNEQFF
CDR3 DNA: TGTGCCAGCGTCCTCGGTCGGCGGGGCTACAATGAGCAGTTCTTC

clone size: NA
D gene: NA
J gene: TRBJ1-2
V gene: TRBV5-1
CDR3 protein: CASSLVAQDYGYTF
CDR3 DNA: TGCGCCAGCAGCTTGGTTGCGCAGGACTATGGCTACACCTTC

clone size: few
D gene: NA
J gene: TRBJ1-5
V gene: TRBV20-1
CDR3 protein: CSARTGLLPQHF
CDR3 DNA: TGCAGTGCTAGAACTGGGCTTCTGCCCCAGCATTTT

clone size: many
D gene: TRBD1
J gene: TRBJ1-4
V gene: TRBV29-1
CDR3 protein: CSVRRQGGEKLFF
CDR3 DNA: TGCAGCGTTCGAAGACAGGGAGGTGAAAAACTGTTTTTT

clone size: many
D gene: NA
J gene: TRBJ2-5
V gene: TRBV7-7
CDR3 protein: CASGTLQETQYF
CDR3 DNA: TGTGCTAGCGGCACCCTCCAGGAGACCCAGTACTTC

clone size: many
D gene: NA
J gene: TRBJ2-4
V gene: TRBV18
CDR3 protein: CASSSGQFQYF
CDR3 DNA: TGTGCCAGCTCATCAGGACAGTTTCAGTACTTC

clone size: NA
D gene: NA
J gene: TRBJ1-3
V gene: TRBV4-1
CDR3 protein: CASSQGLRTVANTIYF
CDR3 DNA: TGCGCCAGCAGCCAAGGGCTAAGGACAGTGGCAAACACCATATATTTT

clone size: few
D gene: NA
J gene: TRBJ2-2
V gene: TRBV4-3
CDR3 protein: CASGPDTRGTGELFF
CDR3 DNA: TGCGCCAGCGGACCCGACACCCGGGGCACCGGGGAGCTGTTTTTT

clone size: NA
D gene: TRBD2
J gene: TRBJ2-1
V gene: TRBV5-1
CDR3 protein: CASSLGLAGREQFF
CDR3 DNA: TGCGCCAGCAGCTTGGGACTAGCGGGGAGGGAGCAGTTCTTC

clone size: many
D gene: NA
J gene: TRBJ2-4
V gene: TRBV7-9
CDR3 protein: CASSLAGAKNIQYF
CDR3 DNA: TGTGCCAGCAGCTTAGCTGGTGCCAAAAACATTCAGTACTTC

clone size: NA
D gene: NA
J gene: TRBJ2-4
V gene: TRBV27
CDR3 protein: CASSLKGHGGNIQYF
CDR3 DNA: TGTGCCAGCAGTTTAAAGGGCCACGGCGGGAACATTCAGTACTTC

clone size: many
D gene: NA
J gene: TRBJ2-7
V gene: TRBV28
CDR3 protein: CASSKEGYEQYF
CDR3 DNA: TGTGCCAGCAGTAAGGAGGGTTACGAGCAGTACTTC

clone size: few
D gene: TRBD2
J gene: TRBJ2-3
V gene: TRBV18
CDR3 protein: CASSPLLPDGGSTDTQYF
CDR3 DNA: TGTGCCAGCTCACCACTTCTCCCGGACGGGGGGAGTACAGATACGCAGTATTTT

clone size: NA
D gene: NA
J gene: TRBJ2-3
V gene: TRBV4-1
CDR3 protein: CASSQRDATDTQYF
CDR3 DNA: TGCGCCAGCAGCCAACGTGACGCGACAGATACGCAGTATTTT

clone size: NA
D gene: NA
J gene: TRBJ1-1
V gene: TRBV28
CDR3 protein: CASEEGGGNTEAFF
CDR3 DNA: TGTGCCAGTGAAGAGGGGGGCGGGAACACTGAAGCTTTCTTT

clone size: few
D gene: TRBD1
J gene: TRBJ2-7
V gene: TRBV15
CDR3 protein: CATSPGTGAYEQYF
CDR3 DNA: TGTGCCACCAGCCCCGGGACAGGGGCCTACGAGCAGTACTTC

clone size: many
D gene: TRBD1
J gene: TRBJ1-4
V gene: TRBV18
CDR3 protein: CASSPLADRRNEKLFF
CDR3 DNA: TGTGCCAGCTCACCACTGGCGGACAGGCGTAATGAAAAACTGTTTTTT

clone size: few
D gene: TRBD2
J gene: TRBJ2-5
V gene: TRBV7-9
CDR3 protein: CASSALGAGETQYF
CDR3 DNA: TGTGCCAGCAGCGCCCTCGGAGCGGGGGAGACCCAGTACTTC

clone size: NA
D gene: TRBD2
J gene: TRBJ2-3
V gene: TRBV20-1
CDR3 protein: CSARAPQAGVVTDTQYF
CDR3 DNA: TGCAGTGCTAGAGCTCCCCAAGCGGGGGTGGTAACAGATACGCAGTATTTT

clone size: NA
D gene: TRBD1
J gene: TRBJ2-4
V gene: TRBV7-2
CDR3 protein: CASSVIGQVAKNIQYF
CDR3 DNA: TGTGCCAGCAGCGTAATTGGACAGGTAGCCAAAAACATTCAGTACTTC

clone size: many
D gene: TRBD1
J gene: TRBJ2-5
V gene: TRBV4-3
CDR3 protein: CASSQVQGIQETQYF
CDR3 DNA: TGCGCCAGCAGCCAAGTACAGGGGATACAAGAGACCCAGTACTTC

clone size: many
D gene: NA
J gene: TRBJ1-3
V gene: TRBV12-3/TRBV12-4
CDR3 protein: CASRRDGNSGNTIYF
CDR3 DNA: TGTGCCAGCAGGCGCGACGGGAACTCTGGAAACACCATATATTTT

clone size: NA
D gene: NA
J gene: TRBJ2-3
V gene: TRBV6-6
CDR3 protein: CANSRDRGWDTQYF
CDR3 DNA: TGTGCCAACTCCCGGGACCGAGGTTGGGATACGCAGTATTTT

clone size: NA
D gene: NA
J gene: TRBJ2-7
V gene: TRBV30
CDR3 protein: CAWSDQVPLEQYF
CDR3 DNA: TGTGCCTGGAGTGACCAAGTGCCTTTGGAGCAGTACTTC

clone size: NA
D gene: TRBD1
J gene: TRBJ2-6
V gene: TRBV7-9
CDR3 protein: CASSFTWTGVGANVLTF
CDR3 DNA: TGTGCCAGCAGCTTCACGTGGACAGGGGTCGGGGCCAACGTCCTGACTTTC

clone size: NA
D gene: TRBD2
J gene: TRBJ2-7
V gene: TRBV7-6
CDR3 protein: CASGSGGAGEQYF
CDR3 DNA: TGTGCCAGCGGTAGCGGGGGGGCCGGAGAGCAGTACTTC

clone size: NA
D gene: NA
J gene: TRBJ2-1
V gene: TRBV6-6
CDR3 protein: CASSYSGTDRHEQFF
CDR3 DNA: TGTGCCAGCAGTTACTCCGGGACTGATCGTCATGAGCAGTTCTTC

clone size: NA
D gene: TRBD2
J gene: TRBJ2-5
V gene: TRBV20-1
CDR3 protein: CSAPTSGGAWETQYF
CDR3 DNA: TGCAGTGCTCCAACTAGCGGGGGGGCCTGGGAGACCCAGTACTTC

clone size: NA
D gene: TRBD1
J gene: TRBJ1-2
V gene: TRBV7-2
CDR3 protein: CASSRADRDGGYTF
CDR3 DNA: TGTGCCAGCAGCCGAGCAGACAGGGATGGCGGCTACACCTTC

clone size: many
D gene: NA
J gene: TRBJ2-6
V gene: TRBV7-2
CDR3 protein: CASSPTGANVLTF
CDR3 DNA: TGTGCCAGCAGCCCCACTGGGGCCAACGTCCTGACTTTC

clone size: few
D gene: NA
J gene: TRBJ1-4
V gene: TRBV18
CDR3 protein: CASSLAYEKLFF
CDR3 DNA: TGTGCCAGCTCACTCGCATATGAAAAACTGTTTTTT

clone size: many
D gene: NA
J gene: TRBJ2-3
V gene: TRBV9
CDR3 protein: CASSAYRASDTQYF
CDR3 DNA: TGTGCCAGCAGCGCCTACAGGGCATCAGATACGCAGTATTTT

clone size: NA
D gene: TRBD2
J gene: TRBJ2-3
V gene: TRBV28
CDR3 protein: CASSLASGQSTDTQYF
CDR3 DNA: TGTGCCAGCAGTTTAGCTAGCGGGCAGAGCACAGATACGCAGTATTTT

clone size: few
D gene: TRBD2
J gene: TRBJ2-5
V gene: TRBV28
CDR3 protein: CASSPLGLAGRQETQYF
CDR3 DNA: TGTGCCAGCAGCCCCCTGGGACTAGCGGGGCGACAAGAGACCCAGTACTTC

clone size: few
D gene: TRBD1
J gene: TRBJ1-1
V gene: TRBV7-3
CDR3 protein: CASSNPTGANTEAFF
CDR3 DNA: TGTGCCAGCAGCAACCCGACAGGGGCGAACACTGAAGCTTTCTTT

clone size: few
D gene: NA
J gene: TRBJ2-5
V gene: TRBV7-2
CDR3 protein: CASSLVLAPFETQYF
CDR3 DNA: TGTGCCAGCAGCTTAGTTTTAGCGCCCTTTGAGACCCAGTACTTC

clone size: NA
D gene: TRBD2
J gene: TRBJ2-1
V gene: TRBV27
CDR3 protein: CASTQAGGYNEQFF
CDR3 DNA: TGTGCCAGCACCCAAGCGGGGGGCTACAATGAGCAGTTCTTC

clone size: few
D gene: NA
J gene: TRBJ2-6
V gene: TRBV6-5
CDR3 protein: CATSSPGANVLTF
CDR3 DNA: TGTGCCACTTCATCCCCAGGGGCCAACGTCCTGACTTTC

clone size: NA
D gene: TRBD2
J gene: TRBJ2-1
V gene: TRBV10-3
CDR3 protein: CAIKGSGGEGFF
CDR3 DNA: TGTGCCATCAAGGGTAGCGGGGGCGAGGGGTTCTTC

clone size: NA
D gene: NA
J gene: TRBJ2-5
V gene: TRBV2
CDR3 protein: CACSGQGEETQYF
CDR3 DNA: TGTGCCTGTTCGGGGCAGGGCGAAGAGACCCAGTACTTC

clone size: NA
D gene: TRBD2
J gene: TRBJ2-3
V gene: TRBV7-6
CDR3 protein: CASSPRPGLLTDTQYF
CDR3 DNA: TGTGCCAGCAGCCCTAGACCGGGACTACTCACAGATACGCAGTATTTT

clone size: NA
D gene: NA
J gene: TRBJ2-2
V gene: TRBV6-5
CDR3 protein: CASSFLSGRAGELFF
CDR3 DNA: TGTGCCAGCAGTTTTCTCTCCGGTCGGGCCGGGGAGCTGTTTTTT

clone size: few
D gene: NA
J gene: TRBJ2-3
V gene: TRBV18
CDR3 protein: CASSSGESDTQYF
CDR3 DNA: TGTGCCAGCTCATCGGGGGAATCAGATACGCAGTATTTT

clone size: NA
D gene: NA
J gene: TRBJ2-2
V gene: TRBV2
CDR3 protein: CAGLGPGELFF
CDR3 DNA: TGTGCCGGCCTTGGGCCCGGGGAGCTGTTTTTT

clone size: NA
D gene: NA
J gene: TRBJ2-5
V gene: TRBV3-1
CDR3 protein: CASSPPEGGTQYF
CDR3 DNA: TGTGCCAGCAGCCCCCCGGAGGGGGGGACCCAGTACTTC

clone size: many
D gene: TRBD1
J gene: TRBJ1-4
V gene: TRBV6-5
CDR3 protein: CASRSTGATNEKLFF
CDR3 DNA: TGTGCCAGCAGGTCAACAGGGGCAACTAATGAAAAACTGTTTTTT

clone size: many
D gene: TRBD1
J gene: TRBJ2-6
V gene: TRBV4-1
CDR3 protein: CASSQDPGQGIPGANVLTF
CDR3 DNA: TGCGCCAGCAGCCAAGATCCGGGACAGGGGATACCTGGGGCCAACGTCCTGACTTTC

clone size: few
D gene: NA
J gene: TRBJ1-1
V gene: TRBV28
CDR3 protein: CASSPATFAISFF
CDR3 DNA: TGTGCCAGCAGCCCAGCGACTTTTGCGATTTCTTTCTTT

clone size: many
D gene: TRBD1
J gene: TRBJ2-5
V gene: TRBV7-2
CDR3 protein: CASSPWTGGAETQYF
CDR3 DNA: TGTGCCAGCAGCCCCTGGACAGGGGGCGCGGAGACCCAGTACTTC

clone size: few
D gene: NA
J gene: TRBJ2-3
V gene: TRBV7-3
CDR3 protein: CASSLGLTDTQYF
CDR3 DNA: TGTGCCAGCAGCTTGGGCCTCACAGATACGCAGTATTTT